Following are 12 T cell receptor beta chains from one sample sequenced in a study of radiotherapy plus CTLA-4 blockade in lung cancer. Measured with immunoSEQ multiplex PCR; TCRdb has only the in-frame clones, and not every one. This repertoire shows approximately 57,000 clones, approximately 80% found once; its top ten account for less than 7.5%. The sequenced sample was peripheral blood, obtained from a patient treated with radiotherapy plus ipilimumab. Source of these receptors: a human donor with non-small cell lung cancer whose response to radiotherapy plus ipilimumab could not be evaluated.

This clone was seen at least ten times. The CDR3 region has the DNA TGCAGCGTTGAGGTGACAAGGACTGAAGCTTTCTTT. Protein sequence: CSVEVTRTEAFF. The J gene is TRBJ1-1, the V gene TRBV29-1; D unclear. This CDR3 is 12 amino acids long. From germline, CDR1 is SQVTM and CDR2 ANQGSEA. Between the trimmed V and J ends, which lost 3 bases and 5 bases, there was a span of 10 bases. The full variable domain, completed using reference TRBV29-1 and TRBJ1-1, is SAVISQKPSRDICQRGTSLTIQCQVDSQVTMMFWYRQQPGQSLTLIATANQGSEATYESGFVIDKFPISRPNLTFSTLTVSNMSPEDSSIYLCSVEVTRTEAFFGQGTRLTVV.

This clone is medium-sized (0.01 to 0.1%). This chain connects TRBV4-1 to TRBJ2-3, with 8 nucleotides matching TRBD2. CDR3 length: 19 amino acids. V trimming: 3 bases; J trimming: 0 bases; junction bases outside the gene matches: 14. Germline V gene lookup returns CDR1 MGHRA and CDR2 YSYEKL. The CDR3 coding sequence is TGCGCCAGCAGCCAGACTCCGGGACTAGTCCCTTCTAGCACAGATACGCAGTATTTT. This gives the protein CASSQTPGLVPSSTDTQYF.

The J gene is TRBJ1-2, the V gene TRBV19; 10 bases match TRBD1. This CDR3 has 15 residues. V dropped 5 bases and J dropped 8; count of bases not matched to a gene: 11. Germline-derived CDR1 and CDR2 are LNHDA and SQIVND (reference sequence). CDR3 region: CASSPRDRGPLGYTF. The CDR3 DNA is TGTGCCAGTAGTCCCCGGGACAGGGGCCCTCTGGGCTACACCTTC.

This clone was found once. This chain links TRBV7-2 with TRBJ2-3, with 9 bases that match TRBD2. The ends lost 5 bases at V and 5 bases at J; junction bases unmatched: 8. The CDR3 is made up of 15 amino acids. In germline, CDR1 is SGHTA, CDR2 FQGNSA. CDR3 sequence reads: CASSPLAGRQDTQYF. The CDR3 bases are TGTGCCAGCAGCCCGCTAGCGGGGCGTCAAGATACGCAGTATTTT.

The rearrangement uses TRBV7-2 and TRBJ2-1, with D unresolved. Deletions cut 3 bases from V and 4 bases from J, with 7 bases between. Germline CDR1 and CDR2: SGHTA and FQGNSA. The CDR3 consists of 13 residues. The CDR3 DNA is TGTGCCAGCAGCTTGAACAGATACAATGAGCAGTTCTTC. It encodes CASSLNRYNEQFF.

J is TRBJ1-2 and V is TRBV4-1; D might be TRBD1 (6 bases). The CDR3 is made up of 19 amino acids. The V gene's germline CDR1 is MGHRA and CDR2 YSYEKL. Trimming left V 0 bases short and J 1 base short, with 21 bases between. CDR3 DNA sequence: TGCGCCAGCAGCCAAGATATGAAGGGGGGGAAGGAAATTAACTATGGCTACACCTTC. This sequence encodes CASSQDMKGGKEINYGYTF.

V and J are TRBV27 and TRBJ1-5; D may be TRBD1 (5 bases). Germline V gene lookup returns CDR1 MNHEY and CDR2 SMNVEV (reference sequence). This CDR3 contains 13 residues. V was trimmed by 8 bases and J by 1 base, leaving 9 bases between them. The CDR3 DNA follows: TGTGCCAGCCGACAGTGGAGCAATCAGCCCCAGCATTTT. Its translation: CASRQWSNQPQHF.

The sample holds a few counts of this clone. The chain carries TRBV28 and TRBJ2-7; D is perhaps TRBD1 (6 bases). CDR1 and CDR2 (germline): MDHEN, SYDVKM. With 5 bases removed from V and 7 bases from J, the gap between germline ends came to 12 bases. The CDR3 has 12 amino acids. The CDR3 loop is CASSPYRGEQYF. As DNA, the CDR3 is TGTGCCAGCAGTCCCTATAGGGGGGAGCAGTACTTC. Combining the CDR3 with reference TRBV28 and TRBJ2-7 gives the whole variable domain DVKVTQSSRYLVKRTGEKVFLECVQDMDHENMFWYRQDPGLGLRLIYFSYDVKMKEKGDIPEGYSVSREKKERFSLILESASTNQTSMYLCASSPYRGEQYFGPGTRLTVT.

The chain couples TRBV12-5 to TRBJ1-2; D is unclear. Germline lookup yields CDR1 LGHNT and CDR2 FRNRAP. Trimming took off 1 base at V and 2 bases at J, with 8 bases between the two ends. The CDR3 has 14 residues. Written as DNA, the CDR3 is TGTGCTAGTGGTTTGGAAGGCGGGAACTATGGCTACACCTTC. Translating gives CASGLEGGNYGYTF.

V gene TRBV5-4 combines with J gene TRBJ1-2; the D gene is possibly TRBD1 (6 bases). CDR1 and CDR2 (germline): SGHNT, YYREEE (reference sequence). Trimming cost V 0 bases and J 2 bases, with 8 bases left between them. The CDR3 is 14 residues long. In nucleotides, the CDR3 is TGTGCCAGCAGCTTGGATCAGGGGAACTATGGCTACACCTTC. This gives the protein CASSLDQGNYGYTF.

This clone was recorded once. The V call is TRBV19, the J call TRBJ1-5; D gene uncertain. CDR3 size: 15 residues. V lost 1 base and J 3 bases, leaving 10 bases between the germline ends. CDR1 is LNHDA, CDR2 SQIVND, per germline (reference sequence). Written as DNA, the CDR3 is TGTGCCAGTAGTATAGTGAGGGCAGACAATCAGCCCCAGCATTTT. Translation: CASSIVRADNQPQHF.

This clone was counted a few times. The chain uses TRBV5-1 and TRBJ2-5, with TRBD2 matching 8 bases. After removal of 0 bases from V and 4 bases from J, the junction contained 5 bases not matched to a gene. Germline values: CDR1 SGHRS, CDR2 YFSETQ. The CDR3 length is 15 residues. The CDR3 reads CASSLGGTSRETQYF. The CDR3 nucleotides read TGCGCCAGCAGCTTGGGGGGGACTAGTCGAGAGACCCAGTACTTC.